Listed here are 3 T cell receptor beta chains from one sample, sequenced in a study of shared clonotypes between healthy human individuals. TCRdb's copy holds only in-frame clones and misses some; the assay was immunoSEQ multiplex PCR. Here the sample spans roughly 2,500,000 clones, over 85% being singletons. Sequenced: naive CD4+ T cells from PBMCs. Indicated subset: CD45RA+ positively selected. All receptors derive from a man younger than 35 in good health. Some clones in this sample may be carry-over from other donors' samples.

The chain recombines TRBV19 with TRBJ1-5, with 9 bases that match TRBD1. The V and J ends lost 7 bases and 5 bases, in that order; junction bases with no gene match: 6. CDR3 size: 14 residues. CDR1 and CDR2 from the germline V gene are LNHDA and SQIVND (reference sequence). CDR3 loop: CASIARDRDQPQHF. CDR3 nucleotides: TGTGCCAGTATTGCCCGGGACAGGGATCAGCCCCAGCATTTT. The variable domain in full, completed from reference TRBV19 and TRBJ1-5, reads DGGITQSPKYLFRKEGQNVTLSCEQNLNHDAMYWYRQDPGQGLRLIYYSQIVNDFQKGDIAEGYSVSREKKESFPLTVTSAQKNPTAFYLCASIARDRDQPQHFGDGTRLSIL.

V is TRBV28 and J is TRBJ2-7, with D maybe TRBD1 (6 bases). Trimming cost V 10 bases and J 1 base, with 14 bases left between them. This CDR3 contains 13 residues. From germline, CDR1 is MDHEN and CDR2 SYDVKM. The CDR3 coding sequence is TGTGCCACCCAGAACAGGGCATCCTACGAGCAGTACTTC. Translated: CATQNRASYEQYF.

The V call is TRBV5-1, the J call TRBJ1-3, with D tentatively TRBD1 (5 bases). Trimming cost V 4 bases and J 2 bases, with 13 bases left between them. The CDR3 has 15 residues. Germline CDR1 reads SGHRS; CDR2 reads YFSETQ. Written as DNA, the CDR3 is TGCGCCAGCAGCCCCGAGTTAGGGGCTGGAAACACCATATATTTT. It codes for CASSPELGAGNTIYF.